One T cell receptor beta chain is described in this entry. The antigen is unknown. These data come from a study of identifying expanded T cells in peripheral blood. Broader study findings: Over two and four weeks, about 17 and 20 clones changed, versus roughly 1.1 between replicates. Across healthy donors, higher total template counts meant significantly greater roughly two-week count variance.

TCRdb keeps only in-frame clones here, not all; method: immunoSEQ multiplex PCR. The profile shows about 82,000 clones, about 90% of them singletons. The V end was cut by 0 bases, the J end by 6 bases, with 6 bases between. This CDR3 region has 12 residues. Germline-derived CDR1 and CDR2 are SQVTM and ANQGSEA. Healthy donors had no documented immune events, such as infections, while sampled. This TCR was recovered from a person between 18 and 75 years old in good health. Sequencing was performed on blood. The chain uses TRBV29-1 and TRBJ1-5; D gene ambiguous. The CDR3 reads CSVEDGGQPQHF. The CDR3, as DNA: TGCAGCGTTGAAGATGGAGGTCAGCCCCAGCATTTT.